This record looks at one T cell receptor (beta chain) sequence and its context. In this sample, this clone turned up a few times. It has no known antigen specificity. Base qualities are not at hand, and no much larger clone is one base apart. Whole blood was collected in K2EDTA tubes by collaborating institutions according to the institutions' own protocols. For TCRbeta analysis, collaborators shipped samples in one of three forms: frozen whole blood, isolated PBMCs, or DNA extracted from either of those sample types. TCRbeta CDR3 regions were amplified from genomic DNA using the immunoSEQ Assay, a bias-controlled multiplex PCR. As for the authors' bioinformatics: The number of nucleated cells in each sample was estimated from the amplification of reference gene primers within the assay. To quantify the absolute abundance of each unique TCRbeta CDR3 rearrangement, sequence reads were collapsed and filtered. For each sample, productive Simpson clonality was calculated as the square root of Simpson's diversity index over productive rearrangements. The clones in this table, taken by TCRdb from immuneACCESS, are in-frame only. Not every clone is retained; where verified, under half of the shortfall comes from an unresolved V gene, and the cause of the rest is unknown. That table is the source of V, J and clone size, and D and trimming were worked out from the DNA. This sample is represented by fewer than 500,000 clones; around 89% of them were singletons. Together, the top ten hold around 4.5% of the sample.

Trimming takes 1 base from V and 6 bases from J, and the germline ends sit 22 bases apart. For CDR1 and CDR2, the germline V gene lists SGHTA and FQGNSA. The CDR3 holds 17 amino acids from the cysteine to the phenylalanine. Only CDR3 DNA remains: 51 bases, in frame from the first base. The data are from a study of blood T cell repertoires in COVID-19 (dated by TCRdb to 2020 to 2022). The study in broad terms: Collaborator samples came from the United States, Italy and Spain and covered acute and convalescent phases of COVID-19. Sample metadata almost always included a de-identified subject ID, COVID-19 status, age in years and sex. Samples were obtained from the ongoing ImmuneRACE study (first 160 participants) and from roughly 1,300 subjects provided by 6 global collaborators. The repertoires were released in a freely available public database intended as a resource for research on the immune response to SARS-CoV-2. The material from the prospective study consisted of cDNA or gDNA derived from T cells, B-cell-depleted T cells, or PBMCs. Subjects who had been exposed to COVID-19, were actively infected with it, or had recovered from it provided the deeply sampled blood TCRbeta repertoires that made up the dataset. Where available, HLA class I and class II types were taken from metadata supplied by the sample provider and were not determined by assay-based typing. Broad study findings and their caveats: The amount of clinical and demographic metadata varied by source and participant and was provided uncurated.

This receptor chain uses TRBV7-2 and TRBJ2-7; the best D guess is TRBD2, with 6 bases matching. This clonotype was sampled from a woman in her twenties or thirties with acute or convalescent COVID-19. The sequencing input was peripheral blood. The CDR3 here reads CASSLGVGSQSGGEQYF. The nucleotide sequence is TGTGCCAGCAGCTTAGGAGTAGGGTCTCAATCCGGGGGCGAGCAGTACTTC.